A single sample is the source of the 6 T cell receptor beta chains below, sequenced in a study of OX40 agonist ivuxolimab in advanced cancers. Sequencing used immunoSEQ multiplex PCR; TCRdb keeps in-frame clones, though not all of them. The sample shows more than 70,000 clones, 75% to 90% of them seen only once. The material sequenced was CD4+ or CD8+ T cells sorted from blood, taken in a trial of the OX40 agonist ivuxolimab. These receptors originate from an adult with an advanced solid tumor such as melanoma, head and neck, liver or kidney cancer.

The chain's CDR3 is CASTGTSGAYEQYF. The CDR3 nucleotides are TGTGCCAGCACCGGGACTAGCGGAGCCTACGAGCAGTACTTC. The chain employs TRBV6-5 and TRBJ2-7; 11 bases match TRBD2. Trimming took 7 bases from V and 2 from J; bases not matched to a gene: 4. This CDR3 is 14 amino acids long. Germline CDR1 reads MNHEY; CDR2 reads SVGAGI.

This clone appeared once. DNA of the CDR3: TGTGCCAGCAGCTTAGAGGGGGGTTACATTCAGTACTTC. Its translation: CASSLEGGYIQYF. V and J are TRBV7-2 and TRBJ2-4; D tentatively fits TRBD1 or TRBD2 (6 bases each). From germline, CDR1 is SGHTA and CDR2 FQGNSA. This CDR3 region has 13 residues. Trimming left V 1 base short and J 8 bases short, with 9 bases between.

V gene TRBV4-1 combines with J gene TRBJ2-7, with D possibly being TRBD1 (8 bases). Trimming removed 6 bases at V and 3 bases at J, with 18 bases between. CDR1 and CDR2 from the germline V gene are MGHRA and YSYEKL. This CDR3 has 15 amino acids. CDR3 region: CASSRTGRGSYEQYF. The DNA of the CDR3 is TGCGCCAGCAGTCGGACAGGGAGGGGGAGCTACGAGCAGTACTTC.

The rearrangement joins TRBV28 to TRBJ2-2; D uncertain. The germline V and J ends were trimmed by 7 bases and 4 bases, with 4 bases remaining between them. Per the germline V gene, CDR1 is MDHEN and CDR2 is SYDVKM. The CDR3 consists of 11 residues. CDR3 DNA: TGTGCCAGCACGCTCACCGGGGAGCTGTTTTTT. It codes for CASTLTGELFF.

This chain uses TRBV27 with TRBJ2-5, with TRBD2 identical over 8 bases. The J call is uncertain, as TRBJ2-7 better fits the DNA end. The CDR3 length is 15 residues. Germline V gene lookup returns CDR1 MNHEY and CDR2 SMNVEV (reference sequence). The DNA of the CDR3 is TGTGCCAGCACCCCCCGGGGGGGGCCCACCTACGAGCAGTACTTC. Translating it yields CASTPRGGPTYEQYF.

This clone was found once. The chain combines TRBV18 with TRBJ2-5; D uncertain. V lost 3 bases, J lost 0 bases, and 5 bases lay in between. Germline V CDR1 and CDR2: KGHSH, LQKENI. The length of the CDR3 is 13 residues. In DNA form, the CDR3 reads TGTGCCAGCTCACCTACCCACCAAGAGACCCAGTACTTC. Encoded protein: CASSPTHQETQYF.